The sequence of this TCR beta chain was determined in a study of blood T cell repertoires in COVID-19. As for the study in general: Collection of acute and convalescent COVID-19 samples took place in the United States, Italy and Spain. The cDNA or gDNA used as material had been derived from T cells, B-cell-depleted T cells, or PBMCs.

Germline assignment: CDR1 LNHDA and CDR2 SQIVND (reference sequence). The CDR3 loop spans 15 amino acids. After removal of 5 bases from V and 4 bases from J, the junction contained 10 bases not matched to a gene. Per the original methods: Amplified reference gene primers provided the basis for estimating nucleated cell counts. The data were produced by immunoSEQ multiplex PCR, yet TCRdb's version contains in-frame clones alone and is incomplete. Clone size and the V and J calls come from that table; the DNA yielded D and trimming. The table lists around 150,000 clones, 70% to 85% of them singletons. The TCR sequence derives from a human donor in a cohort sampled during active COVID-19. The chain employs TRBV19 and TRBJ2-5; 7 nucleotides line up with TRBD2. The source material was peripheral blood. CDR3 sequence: CASSPGLGGRETQYF. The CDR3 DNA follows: TGTGCCAGTAGTCCCGGACTAGGCGGGAGAGAGACCCAGTACTTC.